The next 27 T cell receptor beta chains were all read from a single sample in a study of T cells after yellow fever vaccination. A single record per CDR3 protein comes from TCRdb applying MiXCR to the 5' RACE reads. The sample lists 450,000 to 650,000 distinct CDR3 sequences; less than 15% were seen once. The input for sequencing was PBMCs, taken on the day of the yellow fever booster vaccination. These receptors were taken from a man aged 25 to 40 who received the YFV17D yellow fever vaccine.

This clonotype was picked up many times. The chain couples TRBV7-2 to TRBJ1-6; 8 nucleotides align to TRBD1. V lost 4 bases, J lost 9 bases, and 8 bases stayed unmatched. The CDR3 is made up of 15 amino acids. Germline CDR1 is SGHTA and CDR2 is FQGNSA. The CDR3 DNA reads TGTGCCAGCAGCTATATACAGGGGGGGCGTTCACCCCTCCACTTT. As protein: CASSYIQGGRSPLHF.

The CDR3 bases are TGTGCCAGCAGTCGGTCCGGCGGCGGGGAGCTGTTTTTT. Translated, it gives CASSRSGGGELFF. This chain joins TRBV2 and TRBJ2-2, with unresolved D. The V gene lost 5 bases and the J gene lost 7 bases, with 11 bases spanning the gap. Germline V lookup: CDR1 SNHLY, CDR2 FYNNEI. This CDR3 has 13 residues.

This clonotype was observed a handful of times. This chain uses TRBV7-2 with TRBJ1-2, with 8 bases aligning to TRBD1. V lost 7 bases and J lost 8; bases outside the gene matches: 6. This CDR3 has 12 residues. The V gene's germline CDR1 is SGHTA and CDR2 FQGNSA. CDR3 nucleotides: TGTGCCAGCAATAACAGGGGGTCGGGCTACACCTTC. Its translation: CASNNRGSGYTF.

A few counts support this clonotype. The chain employs TRBV14 and TRBJ1-2; D possibly corresponds to TRBD1 (6 bases). This CDR3 has 16 amino acids. V lost 11 bases, J lost 1 base, and 23 bases lay in between. CDR1 is SGHDN, CDR2 FVKESK, per germline. CDR3 sequence (DNA): TGTGCCTCCAAGATGGGGTGGAGGACAGATAACTATGGCTACACCTTC. As protein: CASKMGWRTDNYGYTF.

V is TRBV7-2 and J is TRBJ2-1; possibly TRBD2 for D (5 bases). Germline CDR1 is SGHTA and CDR2 is FQGNSA. This CDR3 has 15 residues. The V end was cut by 1 base, the J end by 9 bases, with 16 bases between. The CDR3 region has the DNA TGTGCCAGCAGCTTAGGGGCCCCCAGGAGCGGTGAGCAGTTCTTC. The encoded protein is CASSLGAPRSGEQFF.

This chain joins TRBV18 and TRBJ1-2, with TRBD1 as a possible D gene (5 bases). The CDR3 is 14 residues long. The V gene lost 2 bases and the J gene lost 0 bases, with 7 bases spanning the gap. Germline V gene data show CDR1 as KGHSH and CDR2 as LQKENI. The CDR3 bases are TGTGCCAGCTCACCAACAGGAGCTAACTATGGCTACACCTTC. Translation gives CASSPTGANYGYTF.

The chain uses TRBV10-3 and TRBJ1-5, with 7 bases lining up with TRBD1. V lost 6 bases to trimming and J lost 2 bases; unmatched junction nucleotides: 4. The CDR3 covers 14 residues. CDR1 is ENHRY and CDR2 is SYGVKD in the germline V gene. The CDR3 sequence: CAISDRVGNQPQHF. The CDR3 DNA is TGTGCCATCAGCGACAGGGTGGGCAATCAGCCCCAGCATTTT.

This clonotype has at least ten counts. DNA of the CDR3: TGTGCCAGCAGTCATCAGACAGAAAGCGTGGAGACCCAGTACTTC. Protein product: CASSHQTESVETQYF. This chain uses TRBV12-3 or TRBV12-4 with TRBJ2-5; D might be TRBD1 (5 bases). Trimming removed 5 bases from V and 5 bases from J, with 18 bases in between. CDR3 length equals 15 residues.

This clonotype appeared a few times. V and J are TRBV11-2 and TRBJ2-4; TRBD1 might be the D (5 bases). Trimming took off 5 bases at V and 5 bases at J, with 16 bases between the two ends. The CDR3 contains 15 residues. The germline CDR1 and CDR2 sequences are SGHAT and FQNNGV. CDR3 DNA sequence: TGTGCCAGCAGCCACAAGCAGGGCTATGAAAACATTCAGTACTTC. Translated: CASSHKQGYENIQYF.

This clonotype occurred a few times. V and J are TRBV7-9 and TRBJ1-4, with 7 nucleotides matching TRBD1. The germline V gene encodes CDR1 SEHNR and CDR2 FQNEAQ (reference sequence). V shed 4 bases and J 8 bases; nucleotides not matched to a gene: 7. This CDR3 region has 14 residues. CDR3: CASSYDREGEKLFF. The DNA of the CDR3 is TGTGCCAGCAGCTATGACAGGGAAGGCGAAAAACTGTTTTTT. Full variable domain (rest looked up from reference TRBV7-9 and TRBJ1-4): DTGVSQNPRHKITKRGQNVTFRCDPISEHNRLYWYRQTLGQGPEFLTYFQNEAQLEKSRLLSDRFSAERPKGSFSTLEIQRTEQGDSAMYLCASSYDREGEKLFFGSGTQLSVL.

This clonotype came up many times. This chain uses TRBV15 with TRBJ2-1; the D gene is possibly TRBD2 (6 bases). This CDR3 contains 16 residues. Trimming removed 5 bases at V and 10 bases at J, with 24 bases between. CDR1 and CDR2 from the germline V gene are LNHNV and YYDKDF (reference sequence). DNA for the CDR3: TGTGCCACCAGCGCCGTCGGGGAGGCCGGTGACTACGAGCAGTTCTTC. It encodes CATSAVGEAGDYEQFF. Full variable domain (missing parts from reference TRBV15 and TRBJ2-1): DAMVIQNPRYQVTQFGKPVTLSCSQTLNHNVMYWYQQKSSQAPKLLFHYYDKDFNNEADTPDNFQSRRPNTSFCFLDIRSPGLGDTAMYLCATSAVGEAGDYEQFFGPGTRLTVL.

The CDR3 DNA reads as TGCAGCGTTCTAGCGGGAGGGACGCAGTATTTT. This gives the protein CSVLAGGTQYF. This sequence joins TRBV29-1 and TRBJ2-3; 12 nucleotides match TRBD2. V was pared by 5 bases and J by 9 bases, with 0 bases of the junction left unmatched. Per the germline V gene, CDR1 is SQVTM and CDR2 is ANQGSEA. The CDR3 spans 11 residues.

In this sample, this clonotype turned up a few times. The gene calls are TRBV20-1 and TRBJ2-5; D is ambiguous. The V end was cut by 4 bases, the J end by 5 bases, with 5 bases between. This CDR3 has 10 amino acids. The germline V gene has CDR1 DFQATT and CDR2 SNEGSKA (reference sequence). As DNA, the CDR3 is TGCAGTGCTATGGTGGAGACCCAGTACTTC. This codes for CSAMVETQYF.

CDR3 nucleotide sequence: TGTGCCAGCAGCGTAGGCTCGACACAGGGGGAGACCCAGTACTTC. Translated: CASSVGSTQGETQYF. The chain carries TRBV9 and TRBJ2-5, with 7 bases lining up with TRBD1. V trimming: 0 bases; J trimming: 5 bases; junction bases outside the gene matches: 7. The length of the CDR3 is 15 residues. Germline CDR1 SGDLS, CDR2 YYNGEE.

This clonotype was picked up many times. CDR3 nucleotides: TGTGCCAGCAGCTTACAAGCGGGCAGCACAGATACGCAGTATTTT. Amino acid sequence: CASSLQAGSTDTQYF. The gene calls are TRBV7-2 and TRBJ2-3; maybe TRBD2 (6 bases). Trimming cost V 2 bases and J 0 bases, with 9 bases left between them. CDR3 length: 15 residues. Germline values: CDR1 SGHTA, CDR2 FQGNSA.

The chain recombines TRBV20-1 with TRBJ1-5; no clear D gene. Germline lookup yields CDR1 DFQATT and CDR2 SNEGSKA (reference sequence). There are 14 residues in the CDR3. V lost 3 bases and J lost 7, with 16 bases in between. Here the CDR3 reads CSARVGRVSQPQHF. The DNA of the CDR3 is TGCAGTGCTAGGGTGGGAAGGGTAAGCCAGCCCCAGCATTTT.

This chain uses TRBV4-2 with TRBJ2-1; 9 positions agree with TRBD2. V dropped 3 bases and J dropped 0; count of bases not matched to a gene: 3. Germline V gene lookup returns CDR1 LGHNA and CDR2 YNFKEQ. CDR3 size: 16 residues. The CDR3 reads CASSHFSGSSYNEQFF. In DNA, the CDR3 is TGTGCCAGCAGCCATTTTAGCGGGAGCTCCTACAATGAGCAGTTCTTC.

The rearrangement joins TRBV2 to TRBJ1-1; the D is unclear. The CDR3 loop spans 15 amino acids. V lost 3 bases and J 6 bases, leaving 17 bases between the germline ends. The germline CDR1 and CDR2 sequences are SNHLY and FYNNEI. The CDR3 sequence is CASSDTLTRGAEAFF. Here the CDR3 DNA reads TGTGCCAGCAGTGATACCTTGACTCGCGGGGCTGAAGCTTTCTTT.

This clonotype was detected many times. The chain carries TRBV7-2 and TRBJ2-1, with D possibly being TRBD2 (6 bases). Trimming shortened V by 7 bases and J by 0 bases, and 16 bases separated the two germline ends. CDR3 size: 16 residues. Germline assignment: CDR1 SGHTA and CDR2 FQGNSA. This CDR3 is CASMRVAEPSYNEQFF. As DNA, the CDR3 is TGTGCCAGCATGAGGGTAGCGGAACCCTCCTACAATGAGCAGTTCTTC.

This clonotype was counted at least ten times. The CDR3 DNA sequence: TGTGCCAGCAGCGGTCAAGGGACAGGCTTGGATACGCAGTATTTT. Residues: CASSGQGTGLDTQYF. The V gene is TRBV2, the J gene TRBJ2-3, with TRBD1 matching 8 bases. CDR1 and CDR2 from the germline V gene are SNHLY and FYNNEI. J was trimmed by 6 bases and V by 6 bases; bases with no gene match: 11. This CDR3 comprises 15 residues.

The CDR3 nucleotides read TGTGCCAGCAGCTGGCGAACAGGGCGGCAAGAGACCCAGTACTTC. This sequence encodes CASSWRTGRQETQYF. The rearrangement uses TRBV7-8 and TRBJ2-5, with D perhaps matching TRBD1 (6 bases). Trimming left V 4 bases short and J 2 bases short, with 14 bases between. This CDR3 is built from 15 residues. Germline V gene data show CDR1 as SGHVS and CDR2 as FQNEAQ.

This clonotype was picked up a small number of times. This chain connects TRBV27 to TRBJ2-1, with 7 bases fitting TRBD2. The CDR3 runs 14 residues. The trim removed 0 bases at V and 7 bases at J, leaving 3 bases unmatched. From germline, CDR1 is MNHEY and CDR2 SMNVEV (reference sequence). Written as DNA, the CDR3 is TGTGCCAGCAGTTTATCGGCTAGCGGTAATGAGCAGTTCTTC. Encoded protein: CASSLSASGNEQFF.

J is TRBJ2-5 and V is TRBV4-1; D is possibly TRBD1 (8 bases). Germline V gene data show CDR1 as MGHRA and CDR2 as YSYEKL. Trimming shortened V by 3 bases and J by 4 bases, and 21 bases separated the two germline ends. CDR3 length equals 17 residues. The CDR3 spells CASSQFPGQGGVETQYF. The CDR3 nucleotides are TGCGCCAGCAGCCAGTTCCCTGGACAGGGAGGGGTAGAGACCCAGTACTTC.

This rearrangement joins TRBV19 to TRBJ2-2; weak D call: TRBD2 (6 bases). Trimming took 1 base from V and 8 from J, leaving 11 bases between them. This CDR3 has 14 amino acids. Germline lookup yields CDR1 LNHDA and CDR2 SQIVND (reference sequence). CDR3 bases: TGTGCCAGTAGTATAGGCGGGACCTGGGGGGAGCTGTTTTTT. This encodes CASSIGGTWGELFF.

This clonotype was counted between two and nine times. The chain combines TRBV13 with TRBJ1-4; the D gene is possibly TRBD1 (5 bases). CDR3 length equals 13 residues. V lost 0 bases and J 14 bases, leaving 13 bases between the germline ends. Germline V gives CDR1 PRHDT, CDR2 FYEKMQ (reference sequence). The CDR3 sequence is CASSLGGYRNLFF. DNA of the CDR3: TGTGCCAGCAGCTTAGGCGGCTACAGGAATCTGTTTTTT.

In this sample, this clonotype turned up a few times. The CDR3 sequence: CASSLGTAYTEAFF. The DNA for the CDR3 is TGTGCCAGCAGCCTCGGGACAGCCTACACTGAAGCTTTCTTT. The chain is built from TRBV3-1 and TRBJ1-1, with 7 bases identical to TRBD1. The CDR3 loop spans 14 amino acids. Germline CDR1 is LGHDT and CDR2 is YNNKEL (reference sequence). The J segment lost 3 bases and the V segment lost 4 bases, leaving 5 bases of the junction unmatched.

V gene TRBV18 combines with J gene TRBJ2-1; no definite D call. Germline CDR1 reads KGHSH; CDR2 reads LQKENI. The CDR3 extends over 15 amino acids. The ends were cut back, 2 bases at V and 5 bases at J, with 13 bases in the middle. The CDR3 DNA reads as TGTGCCAGCTCACCAAGTTCGGGTCGCCACAATGAGCAGTTCTTC. This translates into CASSPSSGRHNEQFF.